This record covers a single TCR beta chain. Its target is not known. The same CDR3 can be traced to other DNA sequences in this sample. The data derive from a study of memory CD4+ T cells and cytomegalovirus serostatus. Overall study context: Donors were healthy Belgian adults, several CMV seropositive and fewer than 30 seronegative.

The sort gate was single viable CD3+CD4+CD8-CD45RO+ cells for memory CD4+ T cells. Positive selection with CD4 microbeads enriched total CD4+ T cells. The method was immunoSEQ multiplex PCR; TCRdb's version includes in-frame clones alone and lacks a portion of them. The table has about 50,000 clones, 78% seen once. Looked up from germline, CDR1 is SEHNR and CDR2 is FQNEAQ (reference sequence). This CDR3 contains 14 residues. V shed 6 bases and J shed 5 bases, with 16 bases lying between them. Study findings and constraints: CD4+ memory repertoires contained about 40% of the roughly 150 reported CMV TCRbeta sequences.

Material: memory CD4+ T cells from blood. The clonotype originates from an adult in good health and CMV-seronegative. This chain connects TRBV7-9 to TRBJ2-5; D is possibly TRBD1 (6 bases). CDR3 region: CASSPDTGLETQYF. DNA for the CDR3: TGTGCCAGCAGTCCCGATACAGGGTTGGAGACCCAGTACTTC.